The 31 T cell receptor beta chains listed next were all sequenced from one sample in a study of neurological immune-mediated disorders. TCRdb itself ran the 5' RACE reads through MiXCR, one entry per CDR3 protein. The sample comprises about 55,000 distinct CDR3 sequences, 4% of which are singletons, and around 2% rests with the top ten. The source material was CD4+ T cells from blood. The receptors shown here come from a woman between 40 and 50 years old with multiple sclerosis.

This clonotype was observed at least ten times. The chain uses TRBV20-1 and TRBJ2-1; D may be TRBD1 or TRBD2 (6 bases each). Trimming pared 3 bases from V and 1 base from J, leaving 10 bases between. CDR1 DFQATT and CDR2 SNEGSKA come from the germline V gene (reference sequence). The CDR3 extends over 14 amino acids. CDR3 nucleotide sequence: TGCAGTGCTAGTAGGGGGGCATCCTACAATGAGCAGTTCTTC. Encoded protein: CSASRGASYNEQFF.

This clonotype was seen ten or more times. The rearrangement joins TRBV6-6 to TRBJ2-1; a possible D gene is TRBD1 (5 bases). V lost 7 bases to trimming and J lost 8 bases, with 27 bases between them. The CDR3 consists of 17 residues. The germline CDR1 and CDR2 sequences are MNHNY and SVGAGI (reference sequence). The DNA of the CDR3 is TGTGCCAGCACCCTGAGCCAGGGCCCCCGAATGATCCATGAGCAGTTCTTC. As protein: CASTLSQGPRMIHEQFF.

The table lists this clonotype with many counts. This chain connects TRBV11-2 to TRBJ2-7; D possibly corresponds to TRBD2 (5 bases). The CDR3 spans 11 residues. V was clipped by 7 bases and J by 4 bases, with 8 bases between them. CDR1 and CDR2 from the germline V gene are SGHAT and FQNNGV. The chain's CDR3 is CASTAGYEQYF. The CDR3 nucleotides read TGTGCCAGCACCGCGGGTTACGAGCAGTACTTC.

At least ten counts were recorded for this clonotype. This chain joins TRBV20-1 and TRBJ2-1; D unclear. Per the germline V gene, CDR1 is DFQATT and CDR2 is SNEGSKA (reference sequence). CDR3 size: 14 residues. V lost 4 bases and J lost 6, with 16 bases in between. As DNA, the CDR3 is TGCAGTGCTATAAGGCAGTCGGCCAGCAATGAGCAGTTCTTC. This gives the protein CSAIRQSASNEQFF.

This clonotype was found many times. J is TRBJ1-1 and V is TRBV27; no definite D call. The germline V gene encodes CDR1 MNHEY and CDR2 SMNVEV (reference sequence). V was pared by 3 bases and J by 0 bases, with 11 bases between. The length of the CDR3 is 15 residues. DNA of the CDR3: TGTGCCAGCAGTTTGTGGGAGGGTATGAACACTGAAGCTTTCTTT. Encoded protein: CASSLWEGMNTEAFF.

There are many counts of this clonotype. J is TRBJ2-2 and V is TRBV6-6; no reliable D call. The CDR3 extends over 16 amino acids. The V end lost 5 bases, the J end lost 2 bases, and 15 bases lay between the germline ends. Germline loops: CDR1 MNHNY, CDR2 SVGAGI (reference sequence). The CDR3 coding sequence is TGTGCCAGCAGTCAAGCAGTGGTACAAAACACCGGGGAGCTGTTTTTT. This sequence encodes CASSQAVVQNTGELFF.

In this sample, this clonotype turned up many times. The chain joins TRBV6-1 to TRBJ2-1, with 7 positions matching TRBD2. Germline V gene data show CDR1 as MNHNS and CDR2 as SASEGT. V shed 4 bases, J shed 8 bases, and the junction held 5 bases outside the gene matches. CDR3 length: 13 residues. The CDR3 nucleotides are TGTGCCAGCAGTGGGGAGGGGTTCCATGAGCAGTTCTTC. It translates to CASSGEGFHEQFF.

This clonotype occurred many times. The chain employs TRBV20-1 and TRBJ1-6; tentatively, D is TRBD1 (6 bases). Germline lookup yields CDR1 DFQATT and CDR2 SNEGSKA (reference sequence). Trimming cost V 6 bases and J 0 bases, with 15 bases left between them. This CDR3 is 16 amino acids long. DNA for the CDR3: TGCAGTGCAGAGACAGGCGAGAGCTCCTATAATTCACCCCTCCACTTT. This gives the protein CSAETGESSYNSPLHF.

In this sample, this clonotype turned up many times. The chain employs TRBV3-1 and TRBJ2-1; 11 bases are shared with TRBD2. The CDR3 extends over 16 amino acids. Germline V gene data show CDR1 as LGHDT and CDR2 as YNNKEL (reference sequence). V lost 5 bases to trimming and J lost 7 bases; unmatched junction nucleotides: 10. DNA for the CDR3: TGTGCCAGCAGCGTCGGCGCTAGCGGGGGGCAGAATGAGCAGTTCTTC. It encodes CASSVGASGGQNEQFF.

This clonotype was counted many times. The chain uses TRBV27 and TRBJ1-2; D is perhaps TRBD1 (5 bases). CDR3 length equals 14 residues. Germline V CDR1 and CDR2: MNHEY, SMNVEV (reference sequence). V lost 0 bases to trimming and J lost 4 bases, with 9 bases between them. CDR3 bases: TGTGCCAGCAGTTTATCGGCAGGGAGCTATGGCTACACCTTC. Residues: CASSLSAGSYGYTF.

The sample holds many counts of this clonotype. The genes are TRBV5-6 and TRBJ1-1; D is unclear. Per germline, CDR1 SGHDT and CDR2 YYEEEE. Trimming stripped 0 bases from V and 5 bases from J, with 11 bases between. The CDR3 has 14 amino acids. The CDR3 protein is CASSLGGAPTEAFF. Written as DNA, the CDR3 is TGTGCCAGCAGCTTGGGGGGAGCGCCGACTGAAGCTTTCTTT.

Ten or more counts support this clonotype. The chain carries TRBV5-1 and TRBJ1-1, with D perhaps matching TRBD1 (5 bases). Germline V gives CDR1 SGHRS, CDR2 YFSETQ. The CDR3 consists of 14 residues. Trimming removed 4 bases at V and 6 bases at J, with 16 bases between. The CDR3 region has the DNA TGCGCCAGCAGCCCGGGGACCCACGGGGCTGAAGCTTTCTTT. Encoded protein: CASSPGTHGAEAFF.

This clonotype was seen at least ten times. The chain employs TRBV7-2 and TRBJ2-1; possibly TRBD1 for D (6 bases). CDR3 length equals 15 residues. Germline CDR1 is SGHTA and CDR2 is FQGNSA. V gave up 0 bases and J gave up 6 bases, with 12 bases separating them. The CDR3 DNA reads TGTGCCAGCAGCTTAGCGCAGGGGCCGTCCAATGAGCAGTTCTTC. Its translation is CASSLAQGPSNEQFF.

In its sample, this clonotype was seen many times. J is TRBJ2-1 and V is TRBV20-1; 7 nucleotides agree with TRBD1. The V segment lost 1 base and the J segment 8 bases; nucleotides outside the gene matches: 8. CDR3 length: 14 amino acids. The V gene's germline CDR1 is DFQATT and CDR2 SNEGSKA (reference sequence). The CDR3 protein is CSARGVRGLDEQFF. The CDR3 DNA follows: TGCAGTGCTAGAGGGGTTAGGGGGCTCGATGAGCAGTTCTTC.

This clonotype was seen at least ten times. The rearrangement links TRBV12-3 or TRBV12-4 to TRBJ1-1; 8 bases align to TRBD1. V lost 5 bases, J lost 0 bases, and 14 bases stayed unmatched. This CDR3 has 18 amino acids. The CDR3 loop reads CASSKSQGVNTMNTEAFF. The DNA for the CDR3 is TGTGCCAGCAGTAAATCACAGGGGGTGAATACGATGAACACTGAAGCTTTCTTT.

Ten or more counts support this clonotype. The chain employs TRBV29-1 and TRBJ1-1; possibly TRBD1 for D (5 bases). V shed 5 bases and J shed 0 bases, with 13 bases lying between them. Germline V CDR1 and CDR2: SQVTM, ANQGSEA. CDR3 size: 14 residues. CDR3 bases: TGCAGCGTTTTACCGACAGCAATGAACACTGAAGCTTTCTTT. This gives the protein CSVLPTAMNTEAFF.

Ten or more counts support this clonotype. In DNA, the CDR3 is TGCAGTGCTAGAGCCCCCGGGACCTACGAGCAGTACTTC. Translated: CSARAPGTYEQYF. This chain links TRBV20-1 with TRBJ2-7; possibly TRBD2 for D (5 bases). CDR1 is DFQATT, CDR2 SNEGSKA, per germline (reference sequence). The CDR3 totals 13 residues. V dropped 1 base and J dropped 2 bases, with 9 bases sitting between them.

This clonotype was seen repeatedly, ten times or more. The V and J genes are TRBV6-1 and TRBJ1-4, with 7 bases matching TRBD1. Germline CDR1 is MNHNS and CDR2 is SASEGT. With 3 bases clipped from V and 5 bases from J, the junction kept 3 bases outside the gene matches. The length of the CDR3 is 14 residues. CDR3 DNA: TGTGCCAGCAGTGATTACAGGGGCAATGAAAAACTGTTTTTT. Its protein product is CASSDYRGNEKLFF.

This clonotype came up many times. CDR3: CASSQRGESTEAFF. The CDR3 region has the DNA TGTGCCAGCTCCCAGAGGGGGGAGAGCACTGAAGCTTTCTTT. The chain carries TRBV7-9 and TRBJ1-1, with D possibly being TRBD1 (6 bases). The CDR3 is 14 amino acids. The V gene lost 8 bases and the J gene lost 4 bases, with 17 bases spanning the gap. Germline V gene sequence: CDR1 SEHNR, CDR2 FQNEAQ (reference sequence).

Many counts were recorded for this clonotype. CDR3: CASSSSGAWRDTQYF. CDR3 bases: TGTGCCAGCAGTTCCAGCGGGGCCTGGCGGGATACGCAGTATTTT. The chain carries TRBV6-5 and TRBJ2-3, with 7 bases matching TRBD2. This CDR3 is built from 15 residues. Trimming removed 4 bases from V and 6 bases from J; junction bases left unmatched: 10. Looked up from germline, CDR1 is MNHEY and CDR2 is SVGAGI.

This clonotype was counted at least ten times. CDR3 DNA: TGTGCCAGCAGTTCACCGGGACAGGCTGAAGCTTTCTTT. Translation gives CASSSPGQAEAFF. This chain connects TRBV6-2 or TRBV6-3 to TRBJ1-1, with 8 positions matching TRBD1. V shed 4 bases and J 6 bases; nucleotides not matched to a gene: 4. Germline V gene sequence: CDR1 MNHEY, CDR2 SVGEGT. This CDR3 has 13 amino acids.

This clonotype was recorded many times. The CDR3 loop is CASSLGRDEQYF. In DNA, the CDR3 is TGTGCCAGCAGCTTGGGAAGGGACGAGCAGTACTTC. This chain uses TRBV7-9 with TRBJ2-7; D call uncertain. This CDR3 is 12 amino acids long. Trimming pared 3 bases from V and 5 bases from J, leaving 8 bases between. Germline V gene lookup returns CDR1 SEHNR and CDR2 FQNEAQ (reference sequence). Looking up the rest from reference TRBV7-9 and TRBJ2-7 gives the full variable domain: DTGVSQNPRHKITKRGQNVTFRCDPISEHNRLYWYRQTLGQGPEFLTYFQNEAQLEKSRLLSDRFSAERPKGSFSTLEIQRTEQGDSAMYLCASSLGRDEQYFGPGTRLTVT.

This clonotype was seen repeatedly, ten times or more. In nucleotides, the CDR3 is TGCAGTGCTAGACCGAGCGGGGGGTATACCAAAAACATTCAGTACTTC. This sequence encodes CSARPSGGYTKNIQYF. The V call is TRBV20-1, the J call TRBJ2-4, with 9 nucleotides matching TRBD2. This CDR3 is built from 16 residues. The trim removed 2 bases at V and 2 bases at J, leaving 7 bases unmatched. Germline CDR1 is DFQATT and CDR2 is SNEGSKA (reference sequence).

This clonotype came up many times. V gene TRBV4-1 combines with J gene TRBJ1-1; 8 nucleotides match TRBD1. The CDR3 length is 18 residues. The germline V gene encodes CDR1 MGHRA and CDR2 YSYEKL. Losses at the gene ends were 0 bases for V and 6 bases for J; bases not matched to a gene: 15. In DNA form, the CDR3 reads TGCGCCAGCAGCCAAGATCGAGCAGGGGGCGTTGTAAGGGCTGAAGCTTTCTTT. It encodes CASSQDRAGGVVRAEAFF.

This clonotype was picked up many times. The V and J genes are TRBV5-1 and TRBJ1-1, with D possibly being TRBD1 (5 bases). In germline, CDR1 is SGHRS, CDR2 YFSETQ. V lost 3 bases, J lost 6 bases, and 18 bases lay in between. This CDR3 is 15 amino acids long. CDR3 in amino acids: CASSSSTGAVSEAFF. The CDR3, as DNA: TGCGCCAGCAGCTCTTCTACAGGCGCGGTCTCTGAAGCTTTCTTT. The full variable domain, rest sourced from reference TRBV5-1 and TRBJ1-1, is KAGVTQTPRYLIKTRGQQVTLSCSPISGHRSVSWYQQTPGQGLQFLFEYFSETQRNKGNFPGRFSGRQFSNSRSEMNVSTLELGDSALYLCASSSSTGAVSEAFFGQGTRLTVV.

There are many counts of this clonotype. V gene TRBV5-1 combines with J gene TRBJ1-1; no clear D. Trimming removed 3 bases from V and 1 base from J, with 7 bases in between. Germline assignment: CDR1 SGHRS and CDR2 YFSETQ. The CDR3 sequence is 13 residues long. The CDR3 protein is CASSSQENTEAFF. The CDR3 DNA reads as TGCGCCAGCAGCTCCCAGGAGAACACTGAAGCTTTCTTT.

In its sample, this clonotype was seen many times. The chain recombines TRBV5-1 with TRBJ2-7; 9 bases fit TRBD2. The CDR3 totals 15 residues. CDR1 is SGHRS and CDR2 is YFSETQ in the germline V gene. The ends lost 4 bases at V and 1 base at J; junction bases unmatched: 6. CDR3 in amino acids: CASSPLAGGSYEQYF. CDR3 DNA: TGCGCCAGCAGCCCACTGGCGGGGGGGTCCTACGAGCAGTACTTC.

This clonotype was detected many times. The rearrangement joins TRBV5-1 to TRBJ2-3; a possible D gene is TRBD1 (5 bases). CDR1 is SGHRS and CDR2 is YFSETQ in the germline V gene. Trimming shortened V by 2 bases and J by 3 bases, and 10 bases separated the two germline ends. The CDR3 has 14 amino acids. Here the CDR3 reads CASSFRAFTDTQYF. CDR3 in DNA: TGCGCCAGCAGCTTCAGGGCCTTTACAGATACGCAGTATTTT.

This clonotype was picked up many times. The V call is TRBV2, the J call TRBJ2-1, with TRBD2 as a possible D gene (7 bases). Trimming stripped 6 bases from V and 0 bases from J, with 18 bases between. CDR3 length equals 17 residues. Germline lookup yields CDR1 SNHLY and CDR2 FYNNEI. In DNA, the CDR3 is TGTGCCAGCAGAGCACGGGGGGCGGGAAGCTCCTACAATGAGCAGTTCTTC. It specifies CASRARGAGSSYNEQFF.

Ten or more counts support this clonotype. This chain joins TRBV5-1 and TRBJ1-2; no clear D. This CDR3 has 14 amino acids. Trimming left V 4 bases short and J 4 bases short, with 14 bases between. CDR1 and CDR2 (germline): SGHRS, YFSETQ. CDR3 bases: TGCGCCAGCAGCGGGGAAGCCTCTAGCTATGGCTACACCTTC. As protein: CASSGEASSYGYTF.

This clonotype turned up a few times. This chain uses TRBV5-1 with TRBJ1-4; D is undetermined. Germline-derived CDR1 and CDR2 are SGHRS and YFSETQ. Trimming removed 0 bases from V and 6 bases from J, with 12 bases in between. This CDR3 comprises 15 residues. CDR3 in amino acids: CASSLGAGLDEKLFF. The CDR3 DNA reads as TGCGCCAGCAGCTTGGGTGCAGGCCTTGATGAAAAACTGTTTTTT.